The 22 T cell receptor beta chains presented below share a single source sample, sequenced in a study of cytomegalovirus exposure and HLA in healthy donors. 13 Jbeta primers and 60 Vbeta primers were used for the PCR. Sequencing was performed with immunoSEQ multiplex PCR; in TCRdb, only in-frame clones are kept and a portion is missing. This table holds roughly 120,000 clones, 77% found once. Sequenced sample: PBMCs. These receptors originate from a human donor in good health.

The rearrangement uses TRBV6-5 and TRBJ1-1; 9 bases fit TRBD1. The CDR3 totals 14 residues. Germline V gene data show CDR1 as MNHEY and CDR2 as SVGAGI. J lost 1 base, V lost 6 bases, and 3 bases had no gene match. CDR3 coding DNA: TGTGCCAGCAGACGGACAGGGGAGAACACTGAAGCTTTCTTT. It yields the protein CASRRTGENTEAFF.

The rearrangement joins TRBV7-2 to TRBJ1-3; D may be TRBD1 (6 bases). V lost 5 bases and J lost 6, with 17 bases in between. CDR1 and CDR2 (germline): SGHTA, FQGNSA. This CDR3 comprises 15 residues. The chain's CDR3 is CASSRGLGAQNTIYF. CDR3 nucleotides: TGTGCCAGCAGCCGGGGCCTGGGGGCTCAAAACACCATATATTTT. The full variable domain, its missing parts supplied by reference TRBV7-2 and TRBJ1-3, is GAGVSQSPSNKVTEKGKDVELRCDPISGHTALYWYRQSLGQGLEFLIYFQGNSAPDKSGLPSDRFSAERTGGSVSTLTIQRTQQEDSAVYLCASSRGLGAQNTIYFGEGSWLTVV.

The chain joins TRBV9 to TRBJ2-3; D may be TRBD1 (5 bases). Trimming shortened V by 5 bases and J by 2 bases, and 15 bases separated the two germline ends. The CDR3 runs 15 residues. Germline CDR1 SGDLS, CDR2 YYNGEE. Here the CDR3 reads CASSPDTSITDTQYF. For the CDR3, the DNA is TGTGCCAGCAGTCCGGACACCTCTATCACAGATACGCAGTATTTT.

The J gene is TRBJ1-2, the V gene TRBV5-6; 9 nucleotides match TRBD1. Per germline, CDR1 SGHDT and CDR2 YYEEEE. This CDR3 is 14 amino acids long. Losses at the gene ends were 8 bases for V and 3 bases for J; bases not matched to a gene: 8. CDR3 DNA: TGTGCCAGTCTGCCCGGGACAGGGTACTATGGCTACACCTTC. It encodes CASLPGTGYYGYTF.

The chain links TRBV25-1 to TRBJ2-3; a possible D gene is TRBD1 (5 bases). CDR3 size: 14 residues. Germline V gene data show CDR1 as MGHDK and CDR2 as SYGVNS. V lost 6 bases and J 4 bases, leaving 14 bases between the germline ends. The CDR3 nucleotides are TGTGCCAGCAGCAAAGGCCAGGGCGCAGATACGCAGTATTTT. This gives the protein CASSKGQGADTQYF.

In its sample, this clone was seen once. The chain joins TRBV6-1 to TRBJ1-2, with D perhaps TRBD1 (6 bases). CDR1 MNHNS and CDR2 SASEGT come from the germline V gene. CDR3 length: 13 amino acids. The ends were cut back, 5 bases at V and 4 bases at J, with 11 bases in the middle. The CDR3 region has the DNA TGTGCCAGCAGTAACAGGGTCGGCTATGGCTACACCTTC. This gives the protein CASSNRVGYGYTF.

The chain employs TRBV19 and TRBJ2-1; D is perhaps TRBD2 (6 bases). Germline V CDR1 and CDR2: LNHDA, SQIVND (reference sequence). CDR3 length equals 15 residues. Trimming left V 3 bases short and J 7 bases short, with 16 bases between. The CDR3 bases are TGTGCCAGTAGTATTGCGGGGAGGAGGGGAAATGAGCAGTTCTTC. It is translated as CASSIAGRRGNEQFF. The full variable domain, rest sourced from reference TRBV19 and TRBJ2-1, is DGGITQSPKYLFRKEGQNVTLSCEQNLNHDAMYWYRQDPGQGLRLIYYSQIVNDFQKGDIAEGYSVSREKKESFPLTVTSAQKNPTAFYLCASSIAGRRGNEQFFGPGTRLTVL.

The chain recombines TRBV11-2 with TRBJ2-1; D is possibly TRBD2 (5 bases). V dropped 5 bases and J dropped 15 bases, with 20 bases sitting between them. Germline assignment: CDR1 SGHAT and CDR2 FQNNGV. The CDR3 consists of 13 residues. CDR3 sequence reads: CASSPRTGASLFF. The CDR3 DNA follows: TGTGCCAGCAGCCCACGGACTGGCGCTAGCCTGTTCTTC.

The chain employs TRBV7-3 and TRBJ2-1; 8 bases are a match to TRBD2. Trimming took 5 bases from V and 5 from J; bases not matched to a gene: 11. The CDR3 totals 16 residues. Germline values: CDR1 SGHTA, CDR2 FQGTGA. CDR3: CASSQAGTRADNEQFF. The DNA for the CDR3 is TGTGCCAGCAGCCAAGCAGGGACTAGGGCGGACAATGAGCAGTTCTTC.

The chain uses TRBV19 and TRBJ1-2, with a weak D call TRBD1 (5 bases). The CDR3 loop spans 14 amino acids. The V end was cut by 3 bases, the J end by 4 bases, with 12 bases between. CDR1 is LNHDA, CDR2 SQIVND, per germline (reference sequence). The CDR3 nucleotides read TGTGCCAGTAGTATCTCCAGGGAGGGCTATGGCTACACCTTC. The encoded protein is CASSISREGYGYTF.

This sequence joins TRBV6-1 and TRBJ2-1; 10 nucleotides match TRBD1. The ends lost 6 bases at V and 8 bases at J; junction bases unmatched: 7. CDR1 is MNHNS, CDR2 SASEGT, per germline. The CDR3 totals 14 residues. The CDR3 DNA sequence: TGTGCCAGCAGCAGGGGAGGACAGGGGGATGAGCAGTTCTTC. It is translated as CASSRGGQGDEQFF.

This chain uses TRBV2 with TRBJ1-2; D is perhaps TRBD1 (6 bases). Per germline, CDR1 SNHLY and CDR2 FYNNEI. This CDR3 region has 13 residues. V was trimmed by 7 bases and J by 8 bases, leaving 17 bases between them. The CDR3 is CASMGLGGRGYTF. In nucleotides, the CDR3 is TGTGCCAGCATGGGGTTAGGGGGTAGGGGCTACACCTTC. The full variable domain, with the rest looked up from reference TRBV2 and TRBJ1-2, is EPEVTQTPSHQVTQMGQEVILRCVPISNHLYFYWYRQILGQKVEFLVSFYNNEISEKSEIFDDQFSVERPDGSNFTLKIRSTKLEDSAMYFCASMGLGGRGYTFGSGTRLTVV.

The CDR3 reads CASSRRGGNQPQHF. CDR3 sequence (DNA): TGTGCCAGCAGCAGGCGGGGCGGCAATCAGCCCCAGCATTTT. The chain couples TRBV9 to TRBJ1-5, with D maybe TRBD1 (5 bases). The CDR3 is 14 amino acids. Germline V gives CDR1 SGDLS, CDR2 YYNGEE. Trimming removed 4 bases from V and 2 bases from J, with 10 bases in between.

This chain uses TRBV25-1 with TRBJ1-1; D gene unclear. In germline, CDR1 is MGHDK, CDR2 SYGVNS. Trimming stripped 5 bases from V and 7 bases from J, with 11 bases between. The CDR3 runs to 12 residues. CDR3 region: CASSRGIGEAFF. The CDR3 DNA reads as TGTGCCAGCAGTCGAGGCATAGGTGAAGCTTTCTTT.

This clone was recorded once. The chain recombines TRBV4-1 with TRBJ2-7, with D possibly being TRBD2 (6 bases). Trimming shortened V by 3 bases and J by 0 bases, and 15 bases separated the two germline ends. The CDR3 loop spans 16 amino acids. Germline values: CDR1 MGHRA, CDR2 YSYEKL. The CDR3 region is CASSQDRDSSSYEQYF. Written as DNA, the CDR3 is TGCGCCAGCAGCCAGGACCGGGACTCCAGCTCCTACGAGCAGTACTTC.

The rearrangement links TRBV7-8 to TRBJ1-5; 9 nucleotides agree with TRBD1. Germline-derived CDR1 and CDR2 are SGHVS and FQNEAQ. The CDR3 spans 14 residues. Losses at the gene ends were 5 bases for V and 4 bases for J; bases not matched to a gene: 3. The CDR3 bases are TGTGCCAGCAGCATAGGGACAGGGAATCAGCCCCAGCATTTT. As protein: CASSIGTGNQPQHF.

This chain joins TRBV10-2 and TRBJ1-5; D possibly corresponds to TRBD1 (6 bases). Germline CDR1 WSHSY, CDR2 SAAADI. The length of the CDR3 is 13 residues. Trimming took off 7 bases at V and 1 base at J, with 8 bases between the two ends. CDR3 nucleotide sequence: TGCGCCAGCACCGGACAGAGCAATCAGCCCCAGCATTTT. Amino acid sequence: CASTGQSNQPQHF.

J is TRBJ1-1 and V is TRBV25-1; unclear D gene. Trimming removed 1 base from V and 1 base from J, with 10 bases in between. Germline V CDR1 and CDR2: MGHDK, SYGVNS. This CDR3 comprises 15 residues. CDR3 in amino acids: CASSEFGQKNTEAFF. CDR3 in DNA: TGTGCCAGCAGTGAATTTGGGCAGAAGAACACTGAAGCTTTCTTT.

V and J are TRBV10-3 and TRBJ2-1; 10 bases match TRBD2. The CDR3 totals 15 residues. The V segment lost 10 bases and the J segment 0 bases; nucleotides outside the gene matches: 6. Germline V gene data show CDR1 as ENHRY and CDR2 as SYGVKD. CDR3 nucleotides: TGTGCCAGTAGGACTAGCGGAAGCTCCTACAATGAGCAGTTCTTC. As protein: CASRTSGSSYNEQFF.

The chain recombines TRBV18 with TRBJ1-2; D may be TRBD1 (6 bases). This CDR3 comprises 16 residues. CDR1 is KGHSH and CDR2 is LQKENI in the germline V gene. Trimming stripped 3 bases from V and 5 bases from J, with 19 bases between. CDR3: CASSPARQVASYGYTF. CDR3 nucleotide sequence: TGTGCCAGCTCACCTGCGAGACAGGTCGCTTCATATGGCTACACCTTC.

The CDR3, as DNA: TGTGCCAGCAGTCCTTGGGGAGGCGACAATGAGCAGTTCTTC. This gives the protein CASSPWGGDNEQFF. The rearrangement joins TRBV25-1 to TRBJ2-1, with D possibly matching TRBD2 (6 bases). CDR1 and CDR2 (germline): MGHDK, SYGVNS. The CDR3 length is 14 residues. V was cut by 5 bases and J by 5 bases, with 13 bases left in between.

V is TRBV6-6 and J is TRBJ2-7; 7 bases are shared with TRBD2. Germline CDR1 and CDR2: MNHNY and SVGAGI (reference sequence). This CDR3 comprises 15 residues. V lost 6 bases, J lost 0 bases, and 8 bases stayed unmatched. CDR3 DNA: TGTGCCAGCAGCCTCGGACTAGGCGGCTCCTACGAGCAGTACTTC. It yields the protein CASSLGLGGSYEQYF.